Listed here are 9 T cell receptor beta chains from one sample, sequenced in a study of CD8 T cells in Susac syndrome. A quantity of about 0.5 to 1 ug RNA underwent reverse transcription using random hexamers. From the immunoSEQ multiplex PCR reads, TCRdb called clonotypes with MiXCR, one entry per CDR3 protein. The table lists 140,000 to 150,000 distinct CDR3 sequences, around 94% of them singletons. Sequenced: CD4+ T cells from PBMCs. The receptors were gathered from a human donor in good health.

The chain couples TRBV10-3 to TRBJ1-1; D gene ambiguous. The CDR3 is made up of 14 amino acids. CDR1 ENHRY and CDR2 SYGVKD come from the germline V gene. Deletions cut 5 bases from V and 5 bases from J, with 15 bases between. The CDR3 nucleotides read TGTGCCATCAGTAAGCTTGGAGGGCAAACTGAAGCTTTCTTT. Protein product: CAISKLGGQTEAFF.

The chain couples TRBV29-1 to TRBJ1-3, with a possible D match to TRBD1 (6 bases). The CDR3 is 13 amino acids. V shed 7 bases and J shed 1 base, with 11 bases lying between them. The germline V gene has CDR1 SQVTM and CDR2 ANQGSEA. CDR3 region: CSAVRGSGNTIYF. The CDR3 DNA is TGCAGCGCCGTCAGGGGTTCTGGAAACACCATATATTTT.

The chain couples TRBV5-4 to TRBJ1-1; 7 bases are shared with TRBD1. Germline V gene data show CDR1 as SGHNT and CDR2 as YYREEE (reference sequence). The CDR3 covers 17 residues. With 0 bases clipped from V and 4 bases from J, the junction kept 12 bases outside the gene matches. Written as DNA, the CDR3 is TGTGCCAGCAGCTTGGCTCATACAGGGGTCGTCGGCACTGAAGCTTTCTTT. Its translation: CASSLAHTGVVGTEAFF.

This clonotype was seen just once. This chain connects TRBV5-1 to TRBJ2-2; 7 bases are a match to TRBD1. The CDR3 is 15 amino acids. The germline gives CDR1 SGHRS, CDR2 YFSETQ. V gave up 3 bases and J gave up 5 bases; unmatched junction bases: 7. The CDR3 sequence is CASSSDRVGTGELFF. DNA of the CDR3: TGCGCCAGCAGCTCCGACAGGGTAGGGACCGGGGAGCTGTTTTTT.

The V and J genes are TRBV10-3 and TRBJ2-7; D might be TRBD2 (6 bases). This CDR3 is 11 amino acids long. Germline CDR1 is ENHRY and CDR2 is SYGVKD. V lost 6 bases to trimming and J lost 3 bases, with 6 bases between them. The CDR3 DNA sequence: TGTGCCATCAGCGGGAGCTACGAGCAGTACTTC. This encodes CAISGSYEQYF.

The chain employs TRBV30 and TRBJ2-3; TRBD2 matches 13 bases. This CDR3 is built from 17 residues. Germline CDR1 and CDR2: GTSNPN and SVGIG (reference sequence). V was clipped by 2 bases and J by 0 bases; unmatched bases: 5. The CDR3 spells CAWSRGLAGQSTDTQYF. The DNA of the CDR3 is TGTGCCTGGAGTCGGGGACTAGCGGGGCAGAGCACAGATACGCAGTATTTT. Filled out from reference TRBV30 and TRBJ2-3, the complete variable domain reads SQTIHQWPATLVQPVGSPLSLECTVEGTSNPNLYWYRQAAGRGLQLLFYSVGIGQISSEVPQNLSASRPQDRQFILSSKKLLLSDSGFYLCAWSRGLAGQSTDTQYFGPGTRLTVL.

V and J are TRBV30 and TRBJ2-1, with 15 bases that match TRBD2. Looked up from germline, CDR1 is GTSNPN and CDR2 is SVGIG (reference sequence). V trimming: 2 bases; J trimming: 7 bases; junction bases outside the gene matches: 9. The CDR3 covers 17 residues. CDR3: CAWSPGLAGGPGNEQFF. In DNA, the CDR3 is TGTGCCTGGAGTCCAGGACTAGCGGGAGGGCCTGGTAATGAGCAGTTCTTC.

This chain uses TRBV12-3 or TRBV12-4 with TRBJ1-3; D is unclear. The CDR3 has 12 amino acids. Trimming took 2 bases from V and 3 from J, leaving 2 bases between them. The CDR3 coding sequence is TGTGCCAGCAGTTTATATGGAAACACCATATATTTT. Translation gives CASSLYGNTIYF.

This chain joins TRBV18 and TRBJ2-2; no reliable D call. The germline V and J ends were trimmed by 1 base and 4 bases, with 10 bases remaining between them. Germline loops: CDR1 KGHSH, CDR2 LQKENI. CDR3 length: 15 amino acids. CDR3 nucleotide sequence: TGTGCCAGCTCACCACTACCGCCGGCCACCGGGGAGCTGTTTTTT. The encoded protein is CASSPLPPATGELFF.